This T cell receptor (beta chain) was sequenced in a study of T cell changes during pregnancy in multiple sclerosis. Per the germline V gene, CDR1 is SGDLS and CDR2 is YYNGEE. Losses at the gene ends were 2 bases for V and 4 bases for J; bases not matched to a gene: 2. This CDR3 has 15 amino acids. The assay was immunoSEQ multiplex PCR, and TCRdb's table has in-frame clones only and misses some. The sample includes around 37,000 clones, approximately 90% of them seen just once. The source of this sequence is a female donor with multiple sclerosis, enrolled in a pregnancy study. Sequenced here: CD8+ T cells from peripheral blood mononuclear cells, sampled before pregnancy. The chain links TRBV9 to TRBJ2-1; 11 bases fit TRBD2. The CDR3 nucleotides read TGTGCCAGCAGCGTTAGCGGGGGGGGATACAATGAGCAGTTCTTC. As protein: CASSVSGGGYNEQFF.